The rows below give T cell receptor beta chains drawn from one sample of a study of blood T cell repertoires in COVID-19. The method was immunoSEQ multiplex PCR; TCRdb's version includes in-frame clones alone and lacks a portion of them. The table includes approximately 240,000 clones, 70% to 90% detected once. Material for sequencing was peripheral blood. The receptors originated from a woman between 40 and 50 years old who had recovered from COVID-19. CDR3s include the opening cysteine and the closing phenylalanine or tryptophan. Each record gives: CDR3 protein, CDR3 DNA, J gene, V gene, D gene, clone size. The D gene is left open where the match is weak. Clone size appears in some rows only: once, few, many, or a class for an expanded clone.

CSVERDRQNGAQYF | TGCAGCGTTGAGCGGGACAGGCAGAACGGGGCCCAGTACTTC | TRBJ2-5 | TRBV29-1 | TRBD1 | NA
CASSRDRSYEQYF | TGTGCCAGCAGTCGCGACAGGAGCTACGAGCAGTACTTC | TRBJ2-7 | TRBV6-2/TRBV6-3 | NA | NA
CASSYGLAGGRGGETQYF | TGCGCCAGCAGCTACGGACTAGCGGGAGGGCGGGGAGGAGAGACCCAGTACTTC | TRBJ2-5 | TRBV5-1 | TRBD2 | NA
CASSLLANYEQYF | TGTGCCAGCAGCTTATTAGCGAACTACGAGCAGTACTTC | TRBJ2-7 | TRBV11-3 | NA | few
CASSDRRYSNQPQHF | TGTGCCAGCAGTGACAGGCGATATAGCAATCAGCCCCAGCATTTT | TRBJ1-5 | TRBV28 | NA | NA
CASSSRGAGVYEQYF | TGTGCCAGCAGTTCCCGGGGTGCGGGGGTATACGAGCAGTACTTC | TRBJ2-7 | TRBV6-5 | TRBD2 | NA
CASSLNRGNQPQHF | TGTGCCAGCAGCTTAAACAGGGGGAATCAGCCCCAGCATTTT | TRBJ1-5 | TRBV7-8 | TRBD1 | NA
CASTPRKGSQQGASTDTQYF | TGTGCCAGCACCCCCCGGAAGGGGAGTCAACAGGGGGCTAGCACAGATACGCAGTATTTT | TRBJ2-3 | TRBV28 | TRBD1 | NA
CASSRRDSDSYEQYF | TGCGCCAGCAGCCGCAGGGACTCAGACTCCTACGAGCAGTACTTC | TRBJ2-7 | TRBV4-3 | NA | NA
CASSDQADTGELFF | TGTGCCAGCAGTGATCAGGCAGACACCGGGGAGCTGTTTTTT | TRBJ2-2 | TRBV2 | NA | NA
CAWSVLAGAHEQFF | TGTGCCTGGAGTGTACTAGCGGGAGCCCATGAGCAGTTCTTC | TRBJ2-1 | TRBV30 | TRBD2 | NA
CATSGRLAGGGETQYF | TGTGCCACCAGTGGCCGACTAGCGGGAGGGGGAGAGACCCAGTACTTC | TRBJ2-5 | TRBV24-1 | TRBD2 | once
CASSDVGSSYNEQFF | TGTGCCAGCAGTGATGTCGGGAGCTCCTACAATGAGCAGTTCTTC | TRBJ2-1 | TRBV6-1 | NA | NA
CSPTTGVEQYF | TGCAGCCCCACCACAGGGGTCGAGCAGTACTTC | TRBJ2-7 | TRBV20-1 | TRBD1 | NA
CASSRGGRSSYEQYF | TGTGCCAGCAGCCGCGGGGGACGCAGCTCCTACGAGCAGTACTTC | TRBJ2-7 | TRBV7-2 | TRBD2 | NA
CATSRDQGRSPLHF | TGTGCCACCAGCAGAGACCAGGGAAGGTCACCCCTCCACTTT | TRBJ1-6 | TRBV15 | NA | NA
CSVVTGQGGTEAFF | TGCAGCGTTGTAACGGGACAGGGGGGCACTGAAGCTTTCTTT | TRBJ1-1 | TRBV29-1 | TRBD1 | few
CAQPGSGYTF | TGTGCCCAACCGGGGTCCGGCTACACCTTC | TRBJ1-2 | TRBV6-5 | NA | NA
CASGLQGVATEAFF | TGTGCCAGCGGTCTTCAGGGGGTGGCCACTGAAGCTTTCTTT | TRBJ1-1 | TRBV11-3 | TRBD1 | once
CATGEYGNQPQHF | TGTGCCACGGGGGAGTATGGCAATCAGCCCCAGCATTTT | TRBJ1-5 | TRBV27 | NA | NA
CASSQDAGICKNIQYF | TGTGCCAGCAGCCAAGATGCGGGAATTTGCAAAAACATTCAGTACTTC | TRBJ2-4 | TRBV3-1/TRBV3-2 | NA | NA